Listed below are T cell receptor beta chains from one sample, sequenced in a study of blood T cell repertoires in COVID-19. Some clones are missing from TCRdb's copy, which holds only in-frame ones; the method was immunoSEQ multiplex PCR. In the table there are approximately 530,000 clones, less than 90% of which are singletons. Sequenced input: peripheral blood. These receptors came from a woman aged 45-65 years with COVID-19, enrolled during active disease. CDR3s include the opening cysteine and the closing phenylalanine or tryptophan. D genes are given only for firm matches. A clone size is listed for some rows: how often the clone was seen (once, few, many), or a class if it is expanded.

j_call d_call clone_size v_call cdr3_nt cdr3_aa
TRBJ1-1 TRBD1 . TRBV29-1 TGCAGCGTTGGGACAGGGGACACTGAAGCTTTCTTT CSVGTGDTEAFF
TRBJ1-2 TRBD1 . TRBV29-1 TGCAGCGTTAGGACAGGGGAGGGTGGCTACACCTTC CSVRTGEGGYTF
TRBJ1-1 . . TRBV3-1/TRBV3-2 TGTGCCAGCAGCCTTGGCGGGGGAAATGAAGCTTTCTTT CASSLGGGNEAFF
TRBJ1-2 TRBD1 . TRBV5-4 TGTGCCAGCAGCTTGGAGGGGGCGTATGGCTACACCTTC CASSLEGAYGYTF
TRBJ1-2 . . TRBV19 TGTGCCAGTAGCCAAGCCTGGCAGGGCAACTATGGCTACACCTTC CASSQAWQGNYGYTF
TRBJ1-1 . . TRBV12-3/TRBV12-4 TGTGCCAGCAGTTTAAGCCGGAACACTGAAGCTTTCTTT CASSLSRNTEAFF
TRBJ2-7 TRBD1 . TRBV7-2 TGTGCCAGCAGCTCAAATACAGGGGTCTACGAGCAGTACTTC CASSSNTGVYEQYF
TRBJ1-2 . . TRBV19 TGTGCCAGTAGTATAGGGGGCGCGAGCTATGGCTACACCTTC CASSIGGASYGYTF
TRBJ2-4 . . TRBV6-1 TGTGCCAGCAGTGAAGCGAGTCTTGGTATTCAGTACTTC CASSEASLGIQYF
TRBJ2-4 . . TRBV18 TGTGCCAGCACCAGCCAGGGGGGTTGGGAAAACATTCAGTACTTC CASTSQGGWENIQYF
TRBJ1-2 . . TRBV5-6 TGTGCCAGCAGCTTGGCGCAGGGCCCACACTATGGCTACACCTTC CASSLAQGPHYGYTF
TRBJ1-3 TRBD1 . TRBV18 TGTGCCAGCTCAGAGACAGGGGATGGAAACACCATATATTTT CASSETGDGNTIYF
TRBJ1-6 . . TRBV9 TGTGCCAGCAGCGAAGGGGACGGGGGGATTGATTCACCCCTCCACTTT CASSEGDGGIDSPLHF
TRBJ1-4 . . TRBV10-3 TGTGCCTCCCGGGCGGGGTACGGGGGGGATGAAAAACTGTTTTTT CASRAGYGGDEKLFF
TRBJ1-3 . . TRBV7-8 TGTGCCAGCAGCTTAGCGAGGACCCAGAAGGGGACCATATATTTT CASSLARTQKGTIYF
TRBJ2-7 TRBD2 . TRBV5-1 TGCGCCAGCAGCTTGAGGCTAGCGGGGTCCTACGAGCAGTACTTC CASSLRLAGSYEQYF
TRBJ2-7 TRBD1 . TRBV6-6 TGTGCCAGCACCAGAGGGACAGGGAATTACGAGCAGTACTTC CASTRGTGNYEQYF
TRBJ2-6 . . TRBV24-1 TGTGCCACCGGGACATCGAACTCTGGGGCCAACGTCCTGACTTTC CATGTSNSGANVLTF
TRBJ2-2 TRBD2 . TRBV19 TGTGCCAGTAGTATAGACAACCCGAGCGGGGAGACCGGGGAGCTGTTTTTT CASSIDNPSGETGELFF
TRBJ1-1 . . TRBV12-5 TGTGCTAGTGGTTTGCTCGGGGTTTTTGAAGCTTTCTTT CASGLLGVFEAFF
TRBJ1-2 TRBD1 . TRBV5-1 TGCGCCAGCAGCTTCCGACCGGGACAGGGGGCGGGAGGCTACACCTTC CASSFRPGQGAGGYTF
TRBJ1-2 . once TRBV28 TGTGCCAGCAGGCCTGGGGCAGAATCTGGCTACACCTTC CASRPGAESGYTF
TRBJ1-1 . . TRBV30 TGTGCCTGGAGTCACTTATACACTGAAGCTTTCTTT CAWSHLYTEAFF
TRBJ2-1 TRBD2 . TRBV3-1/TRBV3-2 TGTGCCAGCAGCTTCCCCCTCGGGACTAGCGGGGGCGGCGGGCAGTTCTTC CASSFPLGTSGGGGQFF